This T cell receptor (beta chain) was captured by sequencing in a study of identical twins. TCRdb redid the calling of the 5' RACE reads with MiXCR, one entry per CDR3 protein. This table holds more than 1.5 million distinct CDR3 sequences, less than 35% found once. Overall study results and limits: Out-of-frame alpha sequences shared by twins were enriched for low generation probability.

Notes on this clonotype: Its antigen is as yet unknown.

Trimming shortened V by 0 bases and J by 2 bases, and 13 bases separated the two germline ends. The CDR3 spans 16 residues. CDR1 and CDR2 (germline): SGHTS, YDEGEE. The V and J genes are TRBV5-8 and TRBJ2-3, with D perhaps TRBD1 (6 bases). Sample: cord blood. The TCR originated in a newborn girl in good health. CDR3 residues: CASSLEAGVHTDTQYF. The CDR3 bases are TGTGCCAGCAGCTTGGAGGCAGGGGTACACACAGATACGCAGTATTTT. The variable domain in full, completed from reference TRBV5-8 and TRBJ2-3, reads EAGVTQSPTHLIKTRGQQATLRCSPISGHTSVYWYQQALGLGLQFLLWYDEGEERNRGNFPPRFSGRQFPNYSSELNVNALELEDSALYLCASSLEAGVHTDTQYFGPGTRLTVL.